The 8 T cell receptor beta chains below were found in one sample sequenced in a study of blood T cell repertoires in COVID-19. Data came from immunoSEQ multiplex PCR; TCRdb stores just in-frame clones and leaves some out. This table has 110,000 to 150,000 clones, about 88% appearing once. Sequencing was done on a sample of peripheral blood. The receptors derive from a human donor in a cohort sampled during active COVID-19.

This clone has just one count. The J gene is TRBJ2-3, the V gene TRBV4-2; perhaps TRBD2 as D (6 bases). The CDR3 is 15 amino acids. V was pared by 2 bases and J by 0 bases, with 9 bases between. Germline V CDR1 and CDR2: LGHNA, YNFKEQ. CDR3 sequence: CASSQLSGSTDTQYF. In DNA form, the CDR3 reads TGTGCCAGCAGCCAACTTAGCGGTAGCACAGATACGCAGTATTTT.

The V and J genes are TRBV7-6 and TRBJ2-3; D is unclear. Trimming took 2 bases from V and 0 from J, leaving 9 bases between them. The germline V gene has CDR1 SGHVS and CDR2 FNYEAQ. The CDR3 has 15 amino acids. CDR3 coding DNA: TGTGCCAGCAGCTTAATAGCTGAGAGCACAGATACGCAGTATTTT. Translating it yields CASSLIAESTDTQYF.

The rearrangement uses TRBV5-1 and TRBJ1-5; TRBD1 aligns across 7 bases. The CDR3 spans 15 residues. Per germline, CDR1 SGHRS and CDR2 YFSETQ. The trim removed 2 bases at V and 8 bases at J, leaving 10 bases unmatched. The CDR3 bases are TGCGCCAGCAGCTTACAGGGACAGTTGGAGGAGCCCCAGCATTTT. It specifies CASSLQGQLEEPQHF.

This clone was observed a few times. This sequence joins TRBV19 and TRBJ1-5; the D gene is possibly TRBD1 (6 bases). The CDR3 has 14 amino acids. V lost 1 base, J lost 4 bases, and 8 bases lay in between. CDR1 and CDR2 from the germline V gene are LNHDA and SQIVND (reference sequence). The CDR3 reads CASSIGQVNQPQHF. In nucleotides, the CDR3 is TGTGCCAGTAGTATAGGACAGGTGAATCAGCCCCAGCATTTT.

The chain uses TRBV3-1 (or the pseudogene TRBV3-2) and TRBJ2-5; 12 bases match TRBD2. The CDR3 is 16 residues long. Germline CDR1 and CDR2: LGHDT and YNNKEL (reference sequence). Trimming took 0 bases from V and 4 from J; bases not matched to a gene: 3. The CDR3 sequence: CASSQEPGLAGETQYF. The CDR3 DNA reads TGTGCCAGCAGCCAAGAGCCGGGACTAGCGGGAGAGACCCAGTACTTC.

As for this clone: This sample also contains other DNA sequences that code for the same CDR3. The V and J genes are TRBV3-1 (or the pseudogene TRBV3-2) and TRBJ1-5; D is ambiguous. This CDR3 is built from 14 residues. CDR1 is LGHDT, CDR2 YNNKEL, per germline (reference sequence). V dropped 1 base and J dropped 0 bases, with 4 bases sitting between them. The CDR3: CASSQGHSNQPQHF. In nucleotides, the CDR3 is TGTGCCAGCAGCCAAGGACATAGCAATCAGCCCCAGCATTTT.

V usage is TRBV5-5 and J usage is TRBJ1-1, with 10 bases identical to TRBD1. The CDR3 runs to 16 residues. Looked up from germline, CDR1 is SGHKS and CDR2 is YYEKEE (reference sequence). Losses at the gene ends were 5 bases for V and 2 bases for J; bases not matched to a gene: 9. The CDR3 reads CASSRDRGLLNTEAFF. The CDR3 DNA is TGTGCCAGCAGTCGGGACAGGGGACTGTTAAACACTGAAGCTTTCTTT.

V is TRBV19 and J is TRBJ2-7, with D perhaps TRBD1 (6 bases). This CDR3 spans 14 amino acids. The germline gives CDR1 LNHDA, CDR2 SQIVND (reference sequence). The V and J ends lost 7 bases and 0 bases respectively, with 13 bases between them. The CDR3: CASTITGSSYEQYF. The DNA for the CDR3 is TGTGCCAGTACCATAACAGGGAGCTCCTACGAGCAGTACTTC.